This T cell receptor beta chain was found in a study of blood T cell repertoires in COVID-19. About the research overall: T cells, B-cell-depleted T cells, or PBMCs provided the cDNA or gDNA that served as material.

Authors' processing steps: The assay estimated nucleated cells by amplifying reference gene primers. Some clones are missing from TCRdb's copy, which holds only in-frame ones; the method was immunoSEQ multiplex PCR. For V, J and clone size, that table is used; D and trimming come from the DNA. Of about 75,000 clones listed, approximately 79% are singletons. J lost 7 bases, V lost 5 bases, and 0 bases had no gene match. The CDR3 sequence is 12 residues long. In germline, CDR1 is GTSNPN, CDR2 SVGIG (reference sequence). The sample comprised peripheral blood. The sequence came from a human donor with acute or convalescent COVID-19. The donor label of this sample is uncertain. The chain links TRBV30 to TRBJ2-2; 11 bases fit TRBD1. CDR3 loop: CAWGTGGGELFF. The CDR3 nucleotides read TGTGCCTGGGGGACAGGGGGCGGGGAGCTGTTTTTT.